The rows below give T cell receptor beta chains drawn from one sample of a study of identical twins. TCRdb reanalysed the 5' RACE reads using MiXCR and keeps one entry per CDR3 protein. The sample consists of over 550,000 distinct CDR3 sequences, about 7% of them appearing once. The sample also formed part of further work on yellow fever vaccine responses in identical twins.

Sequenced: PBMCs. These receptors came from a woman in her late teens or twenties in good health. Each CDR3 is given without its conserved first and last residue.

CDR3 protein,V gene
ASSERTSGYNEQF,TRBV6-1
ASRADANTGELF,TRBV11-2
ASSLRARSNTGELF,TRBV7-8
ASSQDLAGTPYEQY,TRBV4-1
ASSSRYWTSGTHNEQF,TRBV12-3/TRBV12-4
ASSTQSTGSEQY,TRBV19
ATSRDRGTGGPPG,TRBV15
ASSLIAGFHNEQF,TRBV6-1
ASSSTSGSSLEQF,TRBV18
ASRKLSSTGELF,TRBV12-3/TRBV12-4
SASKDSSGNQPQH,TRBV20-1
ASSTTSGGREQF,TRBV12-3/TRBV12-4
ASSEAWGNQPQH,TRBV2
ASSLEAASNQPQH,TRBV12-3/TRBV12-4
ASSLDTFIGTDTQY,TRBV5-4
ASSRGASGDQETQY,TRBV6-1
SVEGGRKETQY,TRBV29-1
ASARQGREKLF,TRBV6-1
ASTRVGELF,TRBV12-3/TRBV12-4
ASSQDRQGHLYNSPLH,TRBV3-1
ASSGGAWNTEAF,TRBV5-1
ATSGGGQGAAETQY,TRBV24-1
ASSPTPGHPVPGELF,TRBV5-1
ASSWDMDYGYT,TRBV5-8
ASNPPGKYEQY,TRBV27
ASPSVLDRNTQY,TRBV12-3/TRBV12-4